A selection of T cell receptor beta chains follows, all from one sample in a study of T cells in localized non-small cell lung cancer. Profiling relied on immunoSEQ multiplex PCR, and the TCRdb table lists in-frame clones only, not all of them. The profile shows 15,000 to 20,000 clones, around four fifths of them singletons. This specimen consisted of peripheral blood, obtained before any cancer treatment. These receptors all stem from a male donor at least 60 years old with stage III lung adenocarcinoma. Both conserved end residues are part of each CDR3. A D gene is named only where the DNA matches it firmly. Part of the rows lack a size; the others show once, few, many or a class for expanded clones.

D: -; J: TRBJ1-4; V: TRBV6-5; size: -; CDR3: CASSPQGNEKLFF; DNA: TGTGCCAGCAGTCCACAGGGAAATGAAAAACTGTTTTTT
D: -; J: TRBJ2-3; V: TRBV6-1; size: -; CDR3: CASIRDLTDTQYF; DNA: TGTGCCAGCATCAGGGATCTGACAGATACGCAGTATTTT
D: -; J: TRBJ1-2; V: TRBV2; size: -; CDR3: CAGGGPGYGYTF; DNA: TGTGCCGGGGGCGGGCCCGGCTATGGCTACACCTTC
D: -; J: TRBJ1-2; V: TRBV2; size: -; CDR3: CASIRELGYGYTF; DNA: TGTGCCTCCATCAGGGAATTGGGCTATGGCTACACCTTC
D: TRBD1; J: TRBJ2-6; V: TRBV19; size: once; CDR3: CASSGTGIRSGANVLTF; DNA: TGTGCCAGTAGTGGGACAGGGATTCGTTCTGGGGCCAACGTCCTGACTTTC
D: -; J: TRBJ1-5; V: TRBV10-3; size: few; CDR3: CATGPGIQPQHF; DNA: TGTGCCACGGGCCCGGGGATTCAGCCCCAGCATTTT
D: -; J: TRBJ1-1; V: TRBV30; size: -; CDR3: CASGTYNTEAFF; DNA: TGTGCCTCCGGGACTTACAACACTGAAGCTTTCTTT
D: -; J: TRBJ1-1; V: TRBV6-5; size: -; CDR3: CASSYVPGNTEAFF; DNA: TGTGCCAGCAGTTACGTACCGGGGAACACTGAAGCTTTCTTT
D: -; J: TRBJ2-7; V: TRBV4-1; size: -; CDR3: CASSQDLSGGFYEQYF; DNA: TGCGCCAGCAGCCAAGATCTATCCGGGGGATTCTACGAGCAGTACTTC
D: -; J: TRBJ2-7; V: TRBV6-1; size: -; CDR3: CASSEALVVYEQYF; DNA: TGTGCCAGCAGTGAAGCGCTGGTGGTTTACGAGCAGTACTTC
D: -; J: TRBJ2-5; V: TRBV18; size: -; CDR3: CASSPNQQETQYF; DNA: TGTGCCAGCTCACCCAACCAGCAAGAGACCCAGTACTTC
D: -; J: TRBJ1-2; V: TRBV7-8; size: once; CDR3: CASSSTHEGGYTF; DNA: TGTGCCAGCAGCTCGACCCATGAGGGAGGCTACACCTTC
D: TRBD1; J: TRBJ1-2; V: TRBV5-4; size: -; CDR3: CASSLRTGGFFGYTF; DNA: TGTGCCAGCAGCCTGCGTACAGGGGGTTTTTTTGGCTACACCTTC
D: TRBD1; J: TRBJ1-3; V: TRBV6-6; size: -; CDR3: CASSFTGGSGNTIYF; DNA: TGTGCCAGCAGTTTTACAGGGGGGTCTGGAAACACCATATATTTT
D: -; J: TRBJ2-6; V: TRBV19; size: -; CDR3: CASSISLTGANVLTF; DNA: TGTGCCAGTAGTATATCACTAACCGGGGCCAACGTCCTGACTTTC
D: TRBD2; J: TRBJ2-1; V: TRBV19; size: few; CDR3: CASSGLAGKDEQFF; DNA: TGTGCCAGTAGCGGACTAGCGGGGAAGGATGAGCAGTTCTTC
D: -; J: TRBJ1-1; V: TRBV12-5; size: -; CDR3: CASGLRAEAFF; DNA: TGTGCTAGTGGTTTGAGAGCTGAAGCTTTCTTT
D: -; J: TRBJ1-4; V: TRBV5-5; size: -; CDR3: CASSLATNEKLFF; DNA: TGTGCCAGCAGCTTGGCAACTAATGAAAAACTGTTTTTT
D: TRBD1; J: TRBJ1-4; V: TRBV12-5; size: -; CDR3: CASGFGTADNEKLFF; DNA: TGTGCTAGTGGTTTTGGGACAGCCGATAATGAAAAACTGTTTTTT
D: -; J: TRBJ2-1; V: TRBV2; size: once; CDR3: CASRRDTSSYNEQFF; DNA: TGTGCCAGCAGGCGGGACACCAGCTCCTACAATGAGCAGTTCTTC
D: -; J: TRBJ1-5; V: TRBV18; size: -; CDR3: CASSPRLALNQPQHF; DNA: TGTGCCAGCTCACCACGACTTGCACTTAATCAGCCCCAGCATTTT
D: -; J: TRBJ2-1; V: TRBV11-1; size: -; CDR3: CASSVGGYNEQFF; DNA: TGTGCCAGCAGCGTAGGAGGGTACAATGAGCAGTTCTTC
D: TRBD1; J: TRBJ1-4; V: TRBV6-1; size: -; CDR3: CASKVPGGPEKLFF; DNA: TGTGCCAGCAAGGTTCCAGGGGGGCCTGAAAAACTGTTTTTT
D: -; J: TRBJ1-1; V: TRBV11-2; size: -; CDR3: CASSLEGWTEAFF; DNA: TGTGCCAGCAGCCTCGAGGGGTGGACTGAAGCTTTCTTT
D: -; J: TRBJ1-1; V: TRBV6-6; size: -; CDR3: CASRRTEANTEAFF; DNA: TGTGCCAGCAGACGGACAGAGGCGAACACTGAAGCTTTCTTT
D: TRBD1; J: TRBJ2-1; V: TRBV29-1; size: -; CDR3: CSVLIPGTGAYNEQFF; DNA: TGCAGCGTCTTAATACCCGGGACAGGGGCCTACAATGAGCAGTTCTTC
D: TRBD1; J: TRBJ1-1; V: TRBV11-2; size: -; CDR3: CASSPQGWGTEAFF; DNA: TGTGCCAGCAGCCCACAGGGGTGGGGCACTGAAGCTTTCTTT
D: -; J: TRBJ1-2; V: TRBV29-1; size: -; CDR3: CSVEDRVWANYGYTF; DNA: TGCAGCGTTGAAGACCGGGTTTGGGCTAACTATGGCTACACCTTC
D: TRBD1; J: TRBJ1-2; V: TRBV18; size: -; CDR3: CASSPDRDYGYTF; DNA: TGTGCCAGCTCACCCGACAGGGACTATGGCTACACCTTC
D: -; J: TRBJ1-4; V: TRBV5-5; size: -; CDR3: CASSLGTNEKLFF; DNA: TGTGCCAGCAGCTTAGGTACTAATGAAAAACTGTTTTTT
D: TRBD1; J: TRBJ1-2; V: TRBV4-1; size: -; CDR3: CASSQGTGTNYGYTF; DNA: TGCGCCAGCAGCCAAGGGACAGGAACAAACTATGGCTACACCTTC
D: TRBD1; J: TRBJ2-1; V: TRBV18; size: -; CDR3: CASSPGTGVNNNEQFF; DNA: TGTGCCAGCTCACCCGGGACAGGGGTGAACAACAATGAGCAGTTCTTC
D: TRBD2; J: TRBJ2-3; V: TRBV5-1; size: -; CDR3: CASSFSSGGLTDTQYF; DNA: TGCGCCAGCAGCTTTTCTAGCGGGGGCCTCACAGATACGCAGTATTTT
D: -; J: TRBJ1-1; V: TRBV27; size: -; CDR3: CASSLMTNTEAFF; DNA: TGTGCCAGCAGTTTAATGACGAACACTGAAGCTTTCTTT
D: -; J: TRBJ1-1; V: TRBV6-5; size: -; CDR3: CASSLQDHNTEAFF; DNA: TGTGCCAGCAGTTTACAGGACCACAACACTGAAGCTTTCTTT
D: TRBD1; J: TRBJ1-4; V: TRBV5-1; size: -; CDR3: CASSLAGTGSEKLFF; DNA: TGCGCCAGCAGCTTGGCCGGGACAGGGTCTGAAAAACTGTTTTTT
D: -; J: TRBJ1-1; V: TRBV7-3; size: -; CDR3: CASSSDRLGEAFF; DNA: TGTGCCAGCAGCTCTGACAGGTTGGGTGAAGCTTTCTTT
D: -; J: TRBJ1-1; V: TRBV2; size: -; CDR3: CASSGGPNTEAFF; DNA: TGTGCCAGCAGTGGAGGGCCGAACACTGAAGCTTTCTTT
D: -; J: TRBJ1-1; V: TRBV7-8; size: few; CDR3: CASSLASDMNTEAFF; DNA: TGTGCCAGCAGCTTAGCGTCAGACATGAACACTGAAGCTTTCTTT
D: -; J: TRBJ1-2; V: TRBV27; size: -; CDR3: CAAGATRYYGYTF; DNA: TGTGCCGCCGGGGCGACTCGGTACTATGGCTACACCTTC
D: -; J: TRBJ2-7; V: TRBV9; size: -; CDR3: CASSRWGAGEQYF; DNA: TGTGCCAGCAGCAGATGGGGGGCTGGGGAGCAGTACTTC
D: TRBD2; J: TRBJ2-5; V: TRBV7-9; size: -; CDR3: CASSPGLARETQYF; DNA: TGTGCCAGCAGCCCTGGACTAGCGAGGGAGACCCAGTACTTC
D: TRBD1; J: TRBJ2-2; V: TRBV5-6; size: -; CDR3: CASSFGQGGELFF; DNA: TGTGCCAGCAGTTTTGGACAGGGCGGGGAGCTGTTTTTT
D: -; J: TRBJ1-2; V: TRBV10-3; size: -; CDR3: CAISESAGLDYGYTF; DNA: TGTGCCATCAGTGAGTCAGCAGGATTGGACTATGGCTACACCTTC
D: -; J: TRBJ2-7; V: TRBV5-1; size: -; CDR3: CASSLETGDYEQYF; DNA: TGCGCCAGCAGCTTGGAGACCGGGGACTACGAGCAGTACTTC
D: TRBD1; J: TRBJ2-2; V: TRBV5-1; size: -; CDR3: CASSVDATGGQTGELFF; DNA: TGCGCCAGCAGCGTAGACGCCACAGGGGGCCAAACCGGGGAGCTGTTTTTT
D: -; J: TRBJ1-1; V: TRBV5-4; size: once; CDR3: CASSFRDTRPFF; DNA: TGTGCCAGCAGCTTCCGGGACACCCGACCTTTCTTT
D: -; J: TRBJ1-2; V: TRBV10-3; size: -; CDR3: CAISGGGEHGYTF; DNA: TGTGCCATCAGTGGGGGAGGGGAGCATGGCTACACCTTC
D: -; J: TRBJ1-2; V: TRBV5-1; size: -; CDR3: CASSGNINYGYTF; DNA: TGCGCCAGCAGCGGTAATATTAACTATGGCTACACCTTC
D: -; J: TRBJ2-3; V: TRBV7-3; size: -; CDR3: CASSSEGVKTDTQYF; DNA: TGTGCCAGCAGCTCGGAGGGGGTTAAGACAGATACGCAGTATTTT
D: TRBD2; J: TRBJ2-5; V: TRBV11-2; size: -; CDR3: CASRARRSGTRQETQYF; DNA: TGTGCCAGCAGAGCCCGGAGAAGCGGGACTAGGCAAGAGACCCAGTACTTC
D: -; J: TRBJ2-5; V: TRBV10-3; size: -; CDR3: CAISGGDPLETQYF; DNA: TGTGCCATCAGTGGAGGGGACCCCCTAGAGACCCAGTACTTC